This T cell receptor (beta chain) was sequenced in a study of cytomegalovirus exposure and HLA in healthy donors. General study results and limits: One variant, a missense change in DCLRE1C, was linked in a later analysis to TCR beta V- and J-gene trimming.

Researchers ran the PCR with 60 Vbeta and 13 Jbeta primers. The table came from immunoSEQ multiplex PCR; TCRdb's copy has only in-frame clones and leaves some out. The table lists roughly 170,000 clones, 80% to 90% of them singletons, with approximately 0.8% in the top ten. This clone was detected only once. Antigen unknown. The sequence was obtained from a woman aged 18 to 35 in good health and CMV-seronegative. What was sequenced was PBMCs.

The CDR3 sequence is CASSSGLAGGQETQYF. The CDR3 bases are TGTGCCAGCAGCTCGGGACTAGCGGGAGGGCAAGAGACCCAGTACTTC. The V call is TRBV7-9, the J call TRBJ2-5, with 16 bases fitting TRBD2. This CDR3 is built from 16 residues. CDR1 SEHNR and CDR2 FQNEAQ come from the germline V gene (reference sequence). Trimming removed 4 bases from V and 2 bases from J; junction bases left unmatched: 1.